Following are 24 T cell receptor beta chains from one sample sequenced in a study of Graves' ophthalmopathy and Graves' hyperthyroidism. Beta-chain TCR CDR3 regions were amplified from RNA transcripts. Scientists carried out first-round RT-PCR using HTBI primers and then a second-round multiplex PCR. Via MiXCR, TCRdb re-called the multiplex PCR reads, giving one row per CDR3 protein. In the table there are 350,000 to 400,000 distinct CDR3 sequences, around 17% of which are singletons. Sequences were obtained from peripheral blood. The receptors here all came from a woman between 18 and 29 years old with Graves' ophthalmopathy.

This clonotype appeared many times. The chain employs TRBV11-2 and TRBJ2-7, with D maybe TRBD2 (6 bases). Trimming left V 3 bases short and J 3 bases short, with 15 bases between. This CDR3 has 15 amino acids. The V gene's germline CDR1 is SGHAT and CDR2 FQNNGV. DNA of the CDR3: TGTGCCAGCAGCTTTACTAGCAGAGGCTTCTACGAGCAGTACTTC. This sequence encodes CASSFTSRGFYEQYF.

At least ten counts were recorded for this clonotype. The gene calls are TRBV7-6 and TRBJ1-1; D not resolved. V was pared by 0 bases and J by 0 bases, with 14 bases between. The CDR3 runs to 17 residues. Looked up from germline, CDR1 is SGHVS and CDR2 is FNYEAQ. The CDR3: CASSLAPGGRLNTEAFF. DNA of the CDR3: TGTGCCAGCAGCTTAGCACCCGGAGGAAGGCTGAACACTGAAGCTTTCTTT.

This clonotype was detected many times. V gene TRBV12-3 or TRBV12-4 combines with J gene TRBJ2-7; D unclear. The ends were cut back, 6 bases at V and 3 bases at J, with 9 bases in the middle. CDR3 length: 12 residues. The CDR3 sequence: CASSLLLYEQYF. DNA for the CDR3: TGTGCCAGCAGCCTTCTCCTCTACGAGCAGTACTTC.

As regards this clonotype: An end of the junction differs from the germline gene, which may be a read error. The gene calls are TRBV4-1 and TRBJ2-7, with TRBD2 matching 11 bases. The CDR3 totals 17 residues. The germline gives CDR1 MGHRA, CDR2 YSYEKL. Written as DNA, the CDR3 is TGCGCCGGCAGCCAAGAGGAACTAGCGGGAGCCTCCTACGAGCAGTACTTC. This encodes CAGSQEELAGASYEQYF.

This clonotype was detected a few times. This rearrangement joins TRBV30 to TRBJ1-4; D gene uncertain. This CDR3 has 13 amino acids. Germline CDR1 is GTSNPN and CDR2 is SVGIG (reference sequence). Deletions cut 4 bases from V and 1 base from J, with 7 bases between. The CDR3 is CAWNRLTNEKLFF. The CDR3 DNA follows: TGTGCCTGGAACCGTCTAACTAATGAAAAACTGTTTTTT.

This clonotype was counted at least ten times. The genes are TRBV19 and TRBJ2-5, with 8 bases that match TRBD2. V shed 2 bases, J shed 4 bases, and the junction held 3 bases outside the gene matches. Germline CDR1 and CDR2: LNHDA and SQIVND (reference sequence). The CDR3 has 14 amino acids. The CDR3 coding sequence is TGTGCCAGTAGTATATGGGCGGGGGGAGAGACCCAGTACTTC. Protein product: CASSIWAGGETQYF.

This clonotype was counted many times. The V gene is TRBV28, the J gene TRBJ2-7, with D perhaps TRBD2 (5 bases). The V and J ends lost 6 bases and 4 bases respectively, with 13 bases between them. The germline CDR1 and CDR2 sequences are MDHEN and SYDVKM. The CDR3 runs to 13 residues. Written as DNA, the CDR3 is TGTGCCAGCAGGACCGGTTCGGGATACGAGCAGTACTTC. This sequence encodes CASRTGSGYEQYF.

This clonotype was seen ten or more times. The chain recombines TRBV2 with TRBJ1-1, with 11 nucleotides matching TRBD1. The germline gives CDR1 SNHLY, CDR2 FYNNEI. Trimming removed 6 bases from V and 3 bases from J; junction bases left unmatched: 3. This CDR3 region has 14 residues. CDR3 DNA: TGTGCCAGCAGGAGGGGACAGGGGGACACTGAAGCTTTCTTT. Residues: CASRRGQGDTEAFF.

This clonotype was detected many times. The CDR3 spells CSANPVDSGPEELFF. CDR3 coding DNA: TGCAGTGCTAATCCGGTGGACAGTGGACCCGAGGAGCTGTTTTTT. This chain connects TRBV20-1 to TRBJ2-2; D possibly corresponds to TRBD1 (6 bases). This CDR3 is built from 15 residues. The ends were cut back, 4 bases at V and 10 bases at J, with 22 bases in the middle. Germline loops: CDR1 DFQATT, CDR2 SNEGSKA (reference sequence).

This clonotype was recorded at least ten times. The chain is built from TRBV5-1 and TRBJ1-1; D not resolved. Germline V gives CDR1 SGHRS, CDR2 YFSETQ. The V gene lost 0 bases and the J gene lost 5 bases, with 17 bases spanning the gap. The CDR3 has 16 amino acids. The CDR3 loop is CASSLEGSTKGTEAFF. The CDR3 DNA sequence: TGCGCCAGCAGCTTGGAGGGTTCCACTAAAGGGACTGAAGCTTTCTTT.

There are many counts of this clonotype. This chain links TRBV28 with TRBJ2-5; D not resolved. V lost 4 bases to trimming and J lost 4 bases, with 7 bases between them. CDR1 and CDR2 from the germline V gene are MDHEN and SYDVKM. This CDR3 is built from 12 residues. In nucleotides, the CDR3 is TGTGCCAGCAGTTCGCGCAGAGAGACCCAGTACTTC. It translates to CASSSRRETQYF.

This clonotype was seen ten or more times. The V and J genes are TRBV12-3 or TRBV12-4 and TRBJ1-6, with D tentatively TRBD1 (5 bases). With 4 bases removed from V and 9 bases from J, the gap between germline ends came to 13 bases. The length of the CDR3 is 14 residues. Here the CDR3 DNA reads TGTGCCAGCAGTTCTAATCAGGGAGTTTCACCCCTCCACTTT. It yields the protein CASSSNQGVSPLHF.

This clonotype occurred many times. J is TRBJ1-1 and V is TRBV29-1; D is undetermined. Trimming removed 6 bases from V and 2 bases from J, with 13 bases in between. This CDR3 has 13 residues. CDR1 and CDR2 (germline): SQVTM, ANQGSEA. The CDR3 DNA follows: TGCAGCGTCGTCATACAAGGCAACACTGAAGCTTTCTTT. Translation gives CSVVIQGNTEAFF.

This clonotype was picked up many times. This chain connects TRBV6-2 or TRBV6-3 to TRBJ2-2; D not certain. V lost 3 bases to trimming and J lost 5 bases, with 7 bases between them. There are 13 residues in the CDR3. Germline-derived CDR1 and CDR2 are MNHEY and SVGEGT. This CDR3 is CASSYSVTGELFF. The CDR3 DNA sequence: TGTGCCAGCAGTTATTCTGTGACCGGGGAGCTGTTTTTT.

This clonotype was recorded at least ten times. V and J are TRBV20-1 and TRBJ1-2, with TRBD1 matching 11 bases. V dropped 6 bases and J dropped 7; count of bases not matched to a gene: 7. Germline V gives CDR1 DFQATT, CDR2 SNEGSKA (reference sequence). The CDR3 is made up of 13 amino acids. The CDR3 DNA reads as TGCAGTGCGGCGGGACAGGGGGTAGTTGGCTACACCTTC. Its translation is CSAAGQGVVGYTF.

V usage is TRBV11-2 and J usage is TRBJ2-5, with 12 bases that match TRBD2. V was pared by 4 bases and J by 1 base, with 7 bases of the junction left unmatched. CDR1 and CDR2 (germline): SGHAT, FQNNGV. There are 17 residues in the CDR3. CDR3 bases: TGTGCCAGCAGCTCGAGAACTAGCGGGGGGACCCAAGAGACCCAGTACTTC. This gives the protein CASSSRTSGGTQETQYF.

Ten or more counts support this clonotype. This chain links TRBV6-6 with TRBJ2-5, with 7 bases aligning to TRBD1. Trimming removed 4 bases from V and 5 bases from J; junction bases left unmatched: 7. CDR3 length equals 14 residues. In germline, CDR1 is MNHNY, CDR2 SVGAGI (reference sequence). CDR3 coding DNA: TGTGCCAGCAGTTCCTCGACAGGGACGGAGACCCAGTACTTC. Its translation: CASSSSTGTETQYF.

The table lists this clonotype with many counts. The chain uses TRBV28 and TRBJ2-7; 8 bases line up with TRBD1. With V trimmed by 3 bases and J by 5 bases, 6 bases remained unmatched. This CDR3 spans 14 amino acids. Germline V gene lookup returns CDR1 MDHEN and CDR2 SYDVKM. The CDR3 reads CASSFRGRADEQYF. The CDR3 DNA is TGTGCCAGCAGTTTCAGGGGGCGGGCTGACGAGCAGTACTTC.

This clonotype was recorded a few times. V is TRBV30 and J is TRBJ1-3; 7 bases match TRBD1. The V segment lost 6 bases and the J segment 1 base; nucleotides outside the gene matches: 3. This CDR3 contains 13 residues. Germline V lookup: CDR1 GTSNPN, CDR2 SVGIG (reference sequence). CDR3 region: CACKGASGNTIYF. The CDR3 DNA reads as TGTGCCTGCAAGGGGGCATCTGGAAACACCATATATTTT.

There are many counts of this clonotype. This rearrangement joins TRBV20-1 to TRBJ1-1; 9 bases fit TRBD1. With 5 bases clipped from V and 0 bases from J, the junction kept 7 bases outside the gene matches. The CDR3 length is 15 residues. CDR1 is DFQATT, CDR2 SNEGSKA, per germline (reference sequence). CDR3 nucleotides: TGCAGTGCTGACAGGGGGGCTGGGATGAACACTGAAGCTTTCTTT. Its protein product is CSADRGAGMNTEAFF.

This clonotype showed up many times. The rearrangement joins TRBV6-8 to TRBJ2-7, with a tentative D call TRBD1 (5 bases). The CDR3 contains 17 residues. V was pared by 0 bases and J by 1 base, with 16 bases between. CDR1 MNHGY and CDR2 SAAAGT come from the germline V gene. The CDR3 DNA reads as TGTGCCAGCAGTTACTCGAGGAAGGGCAGGGCTTCCTACGAGCAGTACTTC. Amino acids: CASSYSRKGRASYEQYF.

This clonotype occurred many times. The V gene is TRBV28, the J gene TRBJ1-3; a weak D match, TRBD1 (5 bases). Germline V CDR1 and CDR2: MDHEN, SYDVKM. Trimming shortened V by 6 bases and J by 0 bases, and 24 bases separated the two germline ends. The CDR3 loop spans 19 amino acids. CDR3 loop: CASRLLVGGAPASGNTIYF. CDR3 sequence (DNA): TGTGCCAGCAGGCTCTTGGTGGGTGGGGCCCCGGCCTCTGGAAACACCATATATTTT.

This clonotype occurred many times. The junction departs from the called germline gene at one end, perhaps through a read error. The rearrangement joins TRBV27 to TRBJ1-1, with D perhaps TRBD1 (5 bases). The CDR3 consists of 12 residues. The germline V gene has CDR1 MNHEY and CDR2 SMNVEV (reference sequence). CDR3: CASSHPGTGAFF. CDR3 sequence (DNA): TGTGCCAGCAGTCACCCAGGGACTGGAGCTTTCTTT.

This clonotype was found many times. The chain employs TRBV27 and TRBJ2-7, with 8 positions matching TRBD2. J was trimmed by 2 bases and V by 2 bases; bases with no gene match: 8. Germline V gene lookup returns CDR1 MNHEY and CDR2 SMNVEV (reference sequence). The CDR3 length is 16 residues. CDR3 sequence: CASSLSVAGTPYEQYF. The CDR3 region has the DNA TGTGCCAGCAGTTTAAGTGTAGCGGGGACACCCTACGAGCAGTACTTC.